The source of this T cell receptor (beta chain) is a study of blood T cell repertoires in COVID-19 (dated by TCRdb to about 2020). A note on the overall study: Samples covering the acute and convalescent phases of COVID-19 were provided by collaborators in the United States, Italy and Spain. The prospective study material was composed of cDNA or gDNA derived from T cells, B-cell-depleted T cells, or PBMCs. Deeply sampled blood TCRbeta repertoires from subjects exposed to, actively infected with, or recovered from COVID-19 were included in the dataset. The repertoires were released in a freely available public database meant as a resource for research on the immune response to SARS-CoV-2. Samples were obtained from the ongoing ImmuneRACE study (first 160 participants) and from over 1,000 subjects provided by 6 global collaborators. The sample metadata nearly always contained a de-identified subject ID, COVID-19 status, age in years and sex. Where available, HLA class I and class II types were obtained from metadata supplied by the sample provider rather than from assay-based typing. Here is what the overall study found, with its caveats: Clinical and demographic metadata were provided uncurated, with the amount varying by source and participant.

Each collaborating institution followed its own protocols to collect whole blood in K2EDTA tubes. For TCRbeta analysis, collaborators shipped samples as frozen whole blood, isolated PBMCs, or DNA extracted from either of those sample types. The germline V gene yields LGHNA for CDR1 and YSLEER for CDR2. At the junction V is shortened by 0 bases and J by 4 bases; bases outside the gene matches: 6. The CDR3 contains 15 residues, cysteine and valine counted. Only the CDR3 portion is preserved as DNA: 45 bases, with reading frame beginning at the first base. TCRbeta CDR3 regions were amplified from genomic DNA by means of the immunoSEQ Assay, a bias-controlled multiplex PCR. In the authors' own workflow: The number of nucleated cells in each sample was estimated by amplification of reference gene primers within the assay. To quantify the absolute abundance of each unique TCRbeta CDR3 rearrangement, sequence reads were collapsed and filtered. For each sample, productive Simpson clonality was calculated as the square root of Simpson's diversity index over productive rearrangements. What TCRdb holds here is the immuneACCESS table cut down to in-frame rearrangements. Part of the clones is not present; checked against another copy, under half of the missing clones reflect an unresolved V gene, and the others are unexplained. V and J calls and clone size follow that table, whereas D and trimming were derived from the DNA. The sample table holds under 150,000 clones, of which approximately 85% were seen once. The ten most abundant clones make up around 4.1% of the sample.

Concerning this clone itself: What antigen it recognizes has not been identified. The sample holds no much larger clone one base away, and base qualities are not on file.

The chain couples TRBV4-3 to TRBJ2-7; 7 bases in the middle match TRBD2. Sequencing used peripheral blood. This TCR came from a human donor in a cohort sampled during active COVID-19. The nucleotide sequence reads TGCGCCAGCAGCCAAGATCTAGCGGCCGGATACGAGCAGTACGTC. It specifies CASSQDLAAGYEQYV.